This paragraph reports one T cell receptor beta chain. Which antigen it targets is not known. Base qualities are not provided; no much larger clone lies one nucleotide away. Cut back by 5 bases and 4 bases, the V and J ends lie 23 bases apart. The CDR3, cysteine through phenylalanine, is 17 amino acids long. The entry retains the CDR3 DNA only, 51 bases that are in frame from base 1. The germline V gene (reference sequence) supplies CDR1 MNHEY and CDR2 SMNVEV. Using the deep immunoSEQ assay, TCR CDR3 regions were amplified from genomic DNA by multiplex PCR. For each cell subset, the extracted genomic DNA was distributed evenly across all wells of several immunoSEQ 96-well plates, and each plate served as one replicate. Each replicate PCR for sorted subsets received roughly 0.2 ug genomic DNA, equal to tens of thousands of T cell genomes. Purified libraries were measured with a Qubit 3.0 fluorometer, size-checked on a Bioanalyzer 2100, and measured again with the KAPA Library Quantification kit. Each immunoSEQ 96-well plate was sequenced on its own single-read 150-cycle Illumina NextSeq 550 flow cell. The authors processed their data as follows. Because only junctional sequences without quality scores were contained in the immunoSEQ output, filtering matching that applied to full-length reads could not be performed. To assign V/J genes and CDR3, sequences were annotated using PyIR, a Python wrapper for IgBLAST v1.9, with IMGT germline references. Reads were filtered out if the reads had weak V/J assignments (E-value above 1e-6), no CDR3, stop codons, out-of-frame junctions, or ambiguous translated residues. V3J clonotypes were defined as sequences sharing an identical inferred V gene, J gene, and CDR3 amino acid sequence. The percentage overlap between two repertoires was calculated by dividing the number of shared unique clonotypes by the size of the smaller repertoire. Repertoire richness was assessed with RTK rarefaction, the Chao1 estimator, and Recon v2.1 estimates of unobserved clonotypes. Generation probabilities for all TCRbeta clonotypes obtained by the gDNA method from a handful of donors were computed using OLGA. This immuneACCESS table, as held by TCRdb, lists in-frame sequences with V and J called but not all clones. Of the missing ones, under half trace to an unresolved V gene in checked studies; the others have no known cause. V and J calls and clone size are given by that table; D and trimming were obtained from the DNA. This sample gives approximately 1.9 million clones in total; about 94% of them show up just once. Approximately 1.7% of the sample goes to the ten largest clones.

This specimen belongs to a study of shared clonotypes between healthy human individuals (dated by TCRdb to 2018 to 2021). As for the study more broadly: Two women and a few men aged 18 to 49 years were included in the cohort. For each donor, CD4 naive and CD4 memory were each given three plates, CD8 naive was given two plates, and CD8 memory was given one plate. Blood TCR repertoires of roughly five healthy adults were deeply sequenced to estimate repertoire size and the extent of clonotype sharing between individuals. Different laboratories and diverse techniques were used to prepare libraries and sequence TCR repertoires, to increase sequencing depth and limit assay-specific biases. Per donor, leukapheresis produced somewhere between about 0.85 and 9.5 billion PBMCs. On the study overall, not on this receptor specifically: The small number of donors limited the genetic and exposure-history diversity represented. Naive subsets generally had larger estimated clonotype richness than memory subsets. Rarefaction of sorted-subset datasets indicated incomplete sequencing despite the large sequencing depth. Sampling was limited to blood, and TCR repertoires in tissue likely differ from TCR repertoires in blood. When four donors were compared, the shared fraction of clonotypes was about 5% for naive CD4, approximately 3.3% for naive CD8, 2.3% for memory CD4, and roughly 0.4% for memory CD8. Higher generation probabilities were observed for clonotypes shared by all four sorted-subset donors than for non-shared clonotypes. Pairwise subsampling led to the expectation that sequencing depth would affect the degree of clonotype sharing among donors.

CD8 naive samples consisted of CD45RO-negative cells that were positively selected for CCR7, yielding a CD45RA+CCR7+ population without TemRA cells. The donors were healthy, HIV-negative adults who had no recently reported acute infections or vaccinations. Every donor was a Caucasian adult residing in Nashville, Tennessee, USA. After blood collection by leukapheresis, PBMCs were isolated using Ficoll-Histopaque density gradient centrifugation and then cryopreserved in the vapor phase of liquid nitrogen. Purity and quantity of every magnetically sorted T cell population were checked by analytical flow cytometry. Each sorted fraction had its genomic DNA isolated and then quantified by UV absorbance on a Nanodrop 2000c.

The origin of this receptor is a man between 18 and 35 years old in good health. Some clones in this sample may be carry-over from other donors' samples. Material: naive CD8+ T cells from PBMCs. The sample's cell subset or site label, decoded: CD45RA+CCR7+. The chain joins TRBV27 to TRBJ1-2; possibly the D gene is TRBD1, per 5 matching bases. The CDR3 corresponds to CASSPTLGATAPYGYTF. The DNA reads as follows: TGTGCCAGCAGTCCTACACTAGGGGCGACAGCACCCTATGGCTACACCTTC.